The 24 T cell receptor beta chains given below trace back to one sample, sequenced in a study of blood T cells in healthy people across ages. Primed by a sample-barcoded 5' primer and a J-beta primer mix, a second PCR proceeded for about 6 to 12 cycles. Each CDR3 protein gets one entry after TCRdb re-called the 5' RACE reads with MiXCR. The sample shows 650,000 or so distinct CDR3 sequences, roughly half of them seen only once. Specimen: blood. The receptors originated from a woman of 80 years or more in good health.

Ten or more counts support this clonotype. The rearrangement links TRBV27 to TRBJ2-1; 9 nucleotides line up with TRBD2. Germline values: CDR1 MNHEY, CDR2 SMNVEV (reference sequence). J was trimmed by 8 bases and V by 2 bases; bases with no gene match: 4. There are 14 residues in the CDR3. The CDR3 DNA is TGTGCCAGCAGTTTAGCGGGAGGGCCTGATGAGCAGTTCTTC. This encodes CASSLAGGPDEQFF.

This clonotype was observed a few times. The CDR3 is CASRKTGGTGYTF. CDR3 bases: TGTGCCAGCAGAAAAACAGGGGGAACGGGCTACACCTTC. V gene TRBV27 combines with J gene TRBJ1-2; 8 bases agree with TRBD1. The trim removed 6 bases at V and 8 bases at J, leaving 8 bases unmatched. The CDR3 covers 13 residues. Germline CDR1 and CDR2: MNHEY and SMNVEV (reference sequence).

There are a few counts of this clonotype. This chain connects TRBV7-2 to TRBJ2-1; 10 bases line up with TRBD2. Per germline, CDR1 SGHTA and CDR2 FQGNSA. V lost 5 bases, J lost 5 bases, and 6 bases stayed unmatched. This CDR3 comprises 15 residues. CDR3: CASSPRSGGNNEQFF. DNA for the CDR3: TGTGCCAGCAGCCCGCGTAGCGGGGGGAACAATGAGCAGTTCTTC.

The gene calls are TRBV6-6 and TRBJ2-5; D is ambiguous. Near its end, the DNA agrees better with TRBJ2-7, so the J call may be wrong. The CDR3 extends over 14 amino acids. Looked up from germline, CDR1 is MNHNY and CDR2 is SVGAGI (reference sequence). The CDR3 DNA is TGTGCCAGCAGTTACTCGACTGTCGGCTACGAGCAGTACTTC. The encoded protein is CASSYSTVGYEQYF.

With respect to this clonotype: One end of the junction does not line up with germline, which may come from a read error. The V and J genes are TRBV7-2 and TRBJ1-6, with D perhaps TRBD1 (5 bases). Germline lookup yields CDR1 SGHTA and CDR2 FQGNSA. CDR3 length equals 15 residues. The CDR3 is CVSSIQTGYNSPLHF. The CDR3 DNA follows: TGTGTCAGCAGCATACAAACAGGTTATAATTCACCCCTCCACTTT.

This chain uses TRBV6-1 with TRBJ1-1; D gene uncertain. CDR3 length: 11 residues. Germline V gene lookup returns CDR1 MNHNS and CDR2 SASEGT. Between the trimmed V and J ends, which lost 7 bases and 1 base, there was a span of 4 bases. The CDR3 coding sequence is TGTGCCAGCACTAAGAACACTGAAGCTTTCTTT. Translating gives CASTKNTEAFF.

V usage is TRBV15 and J usage is TRBJ2-4, with D perhaps matching TRBD2 (6 bases). The DNA end is more similar to TRBJ2-7, so the J call may be wrong. The CDR3 consists of 15 residues. Per germline, CDR1 LNHNV and CDR2 YYDKDF (reference sequence). The CDR3 region is CATSRDRTTVGEQYF. CDR3 nucleotides: TGTGCCACCAGCAGAGACCGGACTACCGTCGGCGAGCAGTACTTC.

The V and J genes are TRBV5-1 and TRBJ2-7; D call uncertain. The DNA end is a closer match to TRBJ2-5, so the J assignment may be wrong. CDR3 length equals 13 residues. Germline V gives CDR1 SGHRS, CDR2 YFSETQ. The CDR3 loop reads CASSLYSGETQYF. The CDR3, as DNA: TGCGCCAGCAGCTTGTACAGTGGCGAGACCCAGTACTTC.

This clonotype was recorded many times. The V and J genes are TRBV10-3 and TRBJ2-7; D is possibly TRBD1 or TRBD2 (5 bases each). V lost 4 bases and J lost 9, with 10 bases in between. Germline-derived CDR1 and CDR2 are ENHRY and SYGVKD. The CDR3 has 11 residues. The CDR3 DNA is TGTGCCATCAGTGTGGGGGAAGGGCAGTACTTC. Amino acid sequence: CAISVGEGQYF.

This clonotype came up many times. The J gene is TRBJ2-1, the V gene TRBV29-1, with a weak D call TRBD2 (7 bases). CDR1 and CDR2 (germline): SQVTM, ANQGSEA. Between the trimmed V and J ends, which lost 8 bases and 6 bases, there was a span of 14 bases. The CDR3 loop spans 12 amino acids. The CDR3, as DNA: TGCAGCCGCAGGGGAGGGGGCAATGAGCAGTTCTTC. Translated: CSRRGGGNEQFF.

The genes are TRBV20-1 and TRBJ2-6; tentatively, D is TRBD1 (5 bases). Germline CDR1 is DFQATT and CDR2 is SNEGSKA (reference sequence). The CDR3 contains 12 residues. V lost 4 bases, J lost 12 bases, and 13 bases lay in between. CDR3 sequence (DNA): TGCAGTGCTAAAAGGGGTGACAGCGTCCTGACTTTC. Its translation is CSAKRGDSVLTF.

This clonotype was seen ten or more times. The rearrangement links TRBV3-1 to TRBJ2-1; 7 bases are a match to TRBD2. The J segment lost 10 bases and the V segment lost 1 base, leaving 7 bases of the junction unmatched. Germline V gene sequence: CDR1 LGHDT, CDR2 YNNKEL (reference sequence). The CDR3 contains 14 residues. The CDR3 is CASSQGTSPSEQFF. DNA for the CDR3: TGTGCCAGCAGCCAAGGGACTAGTCCCTCCGAGCAGTTCTTC.

The J gene is TRBJ2-2, the V gene TRBV12-3 or TRBV12-4, with 7 bases identical to TRBD2. The CDR3 consists of 15 residues. The V segment lost 7 bases and the J segment 2 bases; nucleotides outside the gene matches: 7. This chain's CDR3 is CASTLASGNTGELFF. The CDR3 DNA follows: TGTGCCAGCACCCTAGCTAGCGGTAACACCGGGGAGCTGTTTTTT.

This clonotype came up many times. CDR3 residues: CASSLAGTSGRRDEQFF. The CDR3 DNA reads TGTGCCAGCAGCTTAGCCGGGACTAGCGGGAGGAGGGATGAGCAGTTCTTC. This sequence joins TRBV7-2 and TRBJ2-1, with 15 bases matching TRBD2. The CDR3 loop spans 17 amino acids. Unmatched junction bases numbered 5, after V lost 0 bases and J lost 8 bases. Germline-derived CDR1 and CDR2 are SGHTA and FQGNSA.

The chain links TRBV7-9 to TRBJ2-2; tentatively, D is TRBD1 (6 bases). This CDR3 has 15 amino acids. V lost 5 bases to trimming and J lost 5 bases, with 15 bases between them. In germline, CDR1 is SEHNR, CDR2 FQNEAQ (reference sequence). The CDR3 region has the DNA TGTGCCAGCAGCCCGGGACAACTCGGGACCGGGGAGCTGTTTTTT. Its protein product is CASSPGQLGTGELFF. The whole variable domain, remainder taken from reference TRBV7-9 and TRBJ2-2, is DTGVSQNPRHKITKRGQNVTFRCDPISEHNRLYWYRQTLGQGPEFLTYFQNEAQLEKSRLLSDRFSAERPKGSFSTLEIQRTEQGDSAMYLCASSPGQLGTGELFFGEGSRLTVL.

This clonotype was counted at least ten times. CDR3 DNA: TGTGCCAGCAGCTTAGCTTGGACAGGTCTCAATGAGCAGTTCTTC. Amino acid sequence: CASSLAWTGLNEQFF. The V gene is TRBV7-9, the J gene TRBJ2-1, with 7 bases fitting TRBD1. The germline CDR1 and CDR2 sequences are SEHNR and FQNEAQ (reference sequence). The CDR3 is 15 residues long. Trimming took 0 bases from V and 6 from J; bases not matched to a gene: 5.

This clonotype was observed at least ten times. The J gene is TRBJ2-3, the V gene TRBV7-2, with TRBD2 matching 14 bases. The CDR3 totals 16 residues. The V gene end was trimmed by 3 bases and the J gene end by 5 bases; junction bases not matched to a gene: 4. The V gene's germline CDR1 is SGHTA and CDR2 FQGNSA. This CDR3 is CASSLGTSGRVDTQYF. CDR3 DNA: TGTGCCAGCAGCTTGGGGACTAGCGGGAGAGTAGATACGCAGTATTTT.

The gene calls are TRBV6-6 and TRBJ1-2, with D perhaps matching TRBD1 (6 bases). The V end lost 5 bases, the J end lost 4 bases, and 14 bases lay between the germline ends. The CDR3 is made up of 14 amino acids. Germline CDR1 is MNHNY and CDR2 is SVGAGI (reference sequence). CDR3: CASSTQGVRYGYTF. The CDR3 region has the DNA TGTGCCAGCAGTACACAGGGAGTTCGCTATGGCTACACCTTC.

This clonotype was observed many times. The rearrangement joins TRBV5-1 to TRBJ1-2, with D perhaps matching TRBD1 (6 bases). V was cut by 0 bases and J by 8 bases, with 11 bases left in between. The CDR3 spans 13 residues. Germline values: CDR1 SGHRS, CDR2 YFSETQ. CDR3 region: CASSLEAGVGYTF. As DNA, the CDR3 is TGCGCCAGCAGCTTGGAGGCAGGGGTGGGCTACACCTTC.

This clonotype has a count of ten or more. The CDR3 spells CASSSQGGKNIQYF. In DNA form, the CDR3 reads TGTGCCAGCAGCTCCCAGGGGGGCAAAAACATTCAGTACTTC. This sequence joins TRBV7-3 and TRBJ2-4, with D possibly matching TRBD1 (7 bases). The CDR3 has 14 residues. Trimming cost V 4 bases and J 3 bases, with 10 bases left between them. Germline loops: CDR1 SGHTA, CDR2 FQGTGA.

The rearrangement uses TRBV7-2 and TRBJ2-5, with 7 positions matching TRBD1. CDR3 size: 14 residues. Germline CDR1 and CDR2: SGHTA and FQGNSA. V was clipped by 3 bases and J by 3 bases; unmatched bases: 4. CDR3 sequence (DNA): TGTGCCAGCAGCTTCGGGACAGCCAAAGAGACCCAGTACTTC. Translating gives CASSFGTAKETQYF.

This clonotype came up many times. V and J are TRBV10-3 and TRBJ2-3, with 8 bases aligning to TRBD1. This CDR3 region has 14 residues. The trim removed 10 bases at V and 3 bases at J, leaving 9 bases unmatched. CDR1 is ENHRY and CDR2 is SYGVKD in the germline V gene. In DNA form, the CDR3 reads TGTGCCACCCTCACGAGACAGGGGACAGATACGCAGTATTTT. Translated: CATLTRQGTDTQYF.

This clonotype was counted a single time. The V and J genes are TRBV5-1 and TRBJ2-3, with D hard to call. This CDR3 is 14 amino acids long. Trimming removed 0 bases from V and 4 bases from J, with 9 bases in between. Germline CDR1 is SGHRS and CDR2 is YFSETQ. The CDR3 sequence is CASSLVATADTQYF. The CDR3 region has the DNA TGCGCCAGCAGCTTGGTGGCGACCGCAGATACGCAGTATTTT.

This clonotype was recorded at least ten times. The V and J genes are TRBV6-2 or TRBV6-3 and TRBJ1-2; D is unresolved. This CDR3 is 11 amino acids long. Looked up from germline, CDR1 is MNHEY and CDR2 is SVGEGT. V shed 2 bases and J shed 13 bases, with 11 bases lying between them. The CDR3 here is CASSYPSGSTF. Here the CDR3 DNA reads TGTGCCAGCAGTTACCCCTCCGGTTCCACCTTC.